This T cell receptor beta chain was captured in a study of blood T cell repertoires in COVID-19. Across the whole study: There were acute and convalescent COVID-19 samples, and they came from the United States, Italy and Spain. T cells, B-cell-depleted T cells, or PBMCs supplied cDNA or gDNA.

Participants came from 20 to 25 US areas, aged about 18 to 100 years. Participant-given clinical history determined each cohort assignment. This CDR3 has 15 amino acids. Germline V gene sequence: CDR1 MNHEY, CDR2 SVGAGI. Losses at the gene ends were 7 bases for V and 2 bases for J; bases not matched to a gene: 11. Here immunoSEQ multiplex PCR was the method, and the copy in TCRdb shows in-frame clones only, minus some. The profile shows a few hundred thousand clones, approximately 80% of them singletons. The chain is built from TRBV6-5 and TRBJ2-7; the match to TRBD1 covers 7 bases. The origin of this receptor is a man aged 35-49 years who had recovered from COVID-19. The sample taken for sequencing was PBMCs or T cells enriched from blood (not recorded which). The CDR3 region has the DNA TGTGCCAGCACTGGGACAGACAAACCGCCCTACGAGCAGTACTTC. Its translation: CASTGTDKPPYEQYF.